The rows below give T cell receptor beta chains drawn from one sample of a study of blood T cells in healthy people across ages. One entry per CDR3 protein, called by TCRdb with MiXCR from the 5' RACE reads. The table records over 1.5 million distinct CDR3 sequences, around 48% of them present only once. Sequencing was done on a sample of blood. These receptor sequences come from a woman in her 40s in good health. Both conserved end residues are part of each CDR3. The D gene is left open where the match is weak. Expanded clones get a size class; other rows say once, few or many, or leave the size out.

TRBV19	TRBD1	15	TRBJ1-6	-	CASSGQGRGNSPLHF	TGTGCCAGTAGCGGACAGGGGCGCGGAAATTCACCCCTCCACTTT
TRBV6-1	TRBD1	16	TRBJ2-1	-	CASSEYGTGVYNEQFF	TGTGCCAGCAGTGAATATGGGACAGGGGTATACAATGAGCAGTTCTTC
TRBV27	TRBD1	16	TRBJ2-1	-	CASSLTGGATYNEQFF	TGTGCCAGCAGTCTCACAGGGGGCGCAACCTACAATGAGCAGTTCTTC
TRBV4-1	-	12	TRBJ1-2	-	CASSGLRGGYTF	TGCGCCAGCAGCGGACTGAGGGGTGGCTACACCTTC
TRBV6-6	-	14	TRBJ2-1	-	CASSSAPKLNEQFF	TGTGCCAGCAGTTCCGCTCCGAAGCTCAATGAGCAGTTCTTC
TRBV7-2	TRBD1	20	TRBJ1-4	once	CASSLSTLTGMGSTNEKLFF	TGTGCCAGCAGCTTATCGACCTTGACAGGGATGGGTTCAACTAATGAAAAACTGTTTTTT
TRBV28	-	16	TRBJ2-7	-	CASSPSTRQYRYEQYF	TGTGCCAGCAGTCCCTCGACCCGACAGTATCGCTACGAGCAGTACTTC
TRBV20-1	TRBD1	13	TRBJ1-5	few	CSALRQGDQPQHF	TGCAGTGCTCTCCGACAGGGGGACCAGCCCCAGCATTTT
TRBV27	-	18	TRBJ1-6	-	CASSTTPPLDSNNSPLHF	TGTGCCAGCAGTACCACTCCCCCCCTAGACAGCAATAATTCACCCCTCCACTTT
TRBV4-1	-	16	TRBJ2-7	-	CASSQGPRISSYEQYF	TGCGCCAGCAGCCAAGGACCTAGGATATCATCCTACGAGCAGTACTTC
TRBV28	TRBD2	15	TRBJ2-4	few	CASNTSGGAKNIQYF	TGTGCCAGCAATACTAGCGGGGGGGCCAAAAACATTCAGTACTTC
TRBV6-2/TRBV6-3	TRBD2	17	TRBJ2-3	-	CASRPGLAGFSTDTQYF	TGTGCCAGCAGACCTGGACTAGCGGGATTTAGCACAGATACGCAGTATTTT
TRBV3-1	-	16	TRBJ1-2	-	CASSLKSGGREWGYTF	TGTGCCAGCAGCCTCAAGTCGGGGGGCCGGGAGTGGGGCTACACCTTC
TRBV5-1	-	15	TRBJ2-3	few	CASSSNRQGTDTQYF	TGTGCCAGCAGTTCCAACCGACAGGGCACAGATACGCAGTATTTT
TRBV11-2	TRBD1	14	TRBJ1-2	few	CASSLTTGYDGYTF	TGTGCCAGCAGCTTAACGACAGGGTATGATGGCTACACCTTC
TRBV27	-	15	TRBJ2-4	-	CASREFKDRLEEQYF	TGTGCCAGCCGGGAATTCAAGGATCGCCTAGAAGAGCAGTACTTC
TRBV20-1	-	12	TRBJ2-3	-	CSAREVTRTQYF	TGCAGTGCTAGAGAGGTGACGAGGACGCAGTATTTT
TRBV5-1	TRBD1	14	TRBJ2-7	few	CASSLAARGYEQYF	TGCGCCAGCAGCTTGGCCGCCAGGGGGTACGAGCAGTACTTC
TRBV4-3	TRBD1	17	TRBJ1-2	few	CASSQDPGQGMYYGYTF	TGCGCCAGCAGCCAAGACCCGGGACAGGGAATGTACTATGGCTACACCTTC
TRBV20-1	TRBD1	14	TRBJ2-7	-	CSARDRIVTYEQYF	TGCAGTGCACGGGACAGGATCGTAACCTACGAGCAGTACTTC
TRBV25-1	-	14	TRBJ1-5	-	CASSVAGSLQPQHF	TGTGCCAGCAGTGTGGCAGGCTCTCTTCAGCCCCAGCATTTT
TRBV5-1	TRBD1	15	TRBJ2-1	many	CASSLDEGTDNEQFF	TGCGCCAGCAGCTTGGACGAAGGGACAGACAATGAGCAGTTCTTC
TRBV15	-	15	TRBJ2-5	few	CATSRARDVQETQYF	TGTGCCACCAGCAGAGCGCGGGATGTACAAGAGACCCAGTACTTC
TRBV7-2	-	15	TRBJ2-3	few	CASSPRGYDTDTQYF	TGTGCCAGCAGCCCACGAGGCTACGACACAGATACGCAGTATTTT
TRBV4-3	-	20	TRBJ2-6	-	CASSQRDSYEKGSGANVLTF	TGCGCCAGCAGCCAAAGAGACAGTTATGAGAAGGGCTCTGGGGCCAACGTCCTGACTTTC
TRBV12-3/TRBV12-4	TRBD1	18	TRBJ1-2	-	CASSPPPGGAGSNYGYTF	TGTGCCAGCAGTCCTCCCCCAGGGGGCGCGGGATCTAACTATGGCTACACCTTC
TRBV7-2	TRBD1	14	TRBJ1-2	-	CASSRETGDYGYTF	TGTGCCAGCAGCCGAGAGACAGGGGACTATGGCTACACCTTC
TRBV9	TRBD1	14	TRBJ1-2	-	CASSVLQGINGYTF	TGTGCCAGCAGCGTTCTACAGGGGATTAACGGCTACACCTTC
TRBV15	-	18	TRBJ2-3	-	CATSRGEGGGFSTDTQYF	TGTGCCACCAGCAGAGGGGAAGGAGGGGGCTTTAGCACAGATACGCAGTATTTT
TRBV20-1	TRBD1	15	TRBJ1-2	-	CSAIATDRRNYGYTF	TGCAGTGCAATAGCAACGGACAGGAGAAACTATGGCTACACCTTC
TRBV6-6	-	14	TRBJ2-3	few	CASSYGTNTDTQYF	TGTGCCAGCAGTTACGGGACAAACACAGATACGCAGTATTTT
TRBV7-2	TRBD2	15	TRBJ2-3	-	CASSRAGATSDTQYF	TGTGCCAGCAGTCGAGCGGGGGCCACTTCAGATACGCAGTATTTT
TRBV7-2	TRBD2	17	TRBJ2-7	-	CASSLAVSGGLSYEQYF	TGTGCCAGCAGCTTAGCGGTCAGCGGGGGGCTTTCCTACGAGCAGTACTTT